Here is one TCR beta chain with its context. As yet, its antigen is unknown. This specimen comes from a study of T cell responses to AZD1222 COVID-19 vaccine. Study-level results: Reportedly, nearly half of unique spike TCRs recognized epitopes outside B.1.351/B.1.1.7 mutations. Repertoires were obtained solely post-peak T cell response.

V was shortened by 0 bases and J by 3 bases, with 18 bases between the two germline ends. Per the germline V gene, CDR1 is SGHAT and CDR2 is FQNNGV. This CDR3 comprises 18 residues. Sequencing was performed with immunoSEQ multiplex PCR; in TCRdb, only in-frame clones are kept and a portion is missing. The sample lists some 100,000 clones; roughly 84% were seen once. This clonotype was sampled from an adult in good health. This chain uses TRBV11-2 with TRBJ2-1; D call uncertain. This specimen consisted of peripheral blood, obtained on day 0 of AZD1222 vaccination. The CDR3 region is CASSLESSGLRRYNEQFF. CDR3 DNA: TGTGCCAGCAGCTTAGAAAGTTCGGGCCTTCGGCGCTACAATGAGCAGTTCTTC. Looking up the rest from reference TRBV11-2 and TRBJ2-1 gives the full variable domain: EAGVAQSPRYKIIEKRQSVAFWCNPISGHATLYWYQQILGQGPKLLIQFQNNGVVDDSQLPKDRFSAERLKGVDSTLKIQPAKLEDSAVYLCASSLESSGLRRYNEQFFGPGTRLTVL.